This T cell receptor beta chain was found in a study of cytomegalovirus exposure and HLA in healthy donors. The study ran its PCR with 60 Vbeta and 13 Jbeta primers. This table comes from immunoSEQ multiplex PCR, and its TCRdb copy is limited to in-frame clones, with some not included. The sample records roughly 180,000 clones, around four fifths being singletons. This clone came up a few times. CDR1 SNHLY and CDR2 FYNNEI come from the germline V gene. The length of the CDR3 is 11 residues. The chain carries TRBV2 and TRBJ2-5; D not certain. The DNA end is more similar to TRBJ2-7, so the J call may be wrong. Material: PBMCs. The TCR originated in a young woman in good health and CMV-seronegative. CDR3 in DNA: TGTGCCAGCAGGGTAACCTACGAGCAGTACTTC. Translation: CASRVTYEQYF.